Sequencing of this T cell receptor (beta chain) was carried out in a study of blood T cell repertoires in COVID-19. Study context: In each case, the material was cDNA or gDNA derived from T cells, B-cell-depleted T cells, or PBMCs.

Per the original data handling: Estimates of nucleated cell counts were drawn from the amplification of reference gene primers. The protocol was immunoSEQ multiplex PCR, while the TCRdb copy is restricted to in-frame clones and leaves out a portion. The DNA gave D and trimming, while V, J and clone size come from that table. The sample lists 250,000 to 300,000 clones, about 86% occurring once. The CDR3 is 18 residues long. V was shortened by 7 bases and J by 0 bases, with 22 bases between the two germline ends. This receptor was obtained from a young man with active or convalescent COVID-19. The sample taken for sequencing was peripheral blood. The rearrangement uses TRBV23-1 and TRBJ2-1; unclear D gene. TRBV23-1 is recorded as an ORF, its role being uncertain. CDR3 nucleotides: TGCGCCAGCATATTAATTGGGCCCTTGACCGTCTCCTACAATGAGCAGTTCTTC. Translated: CASILIGPLTVSYNEQFF.